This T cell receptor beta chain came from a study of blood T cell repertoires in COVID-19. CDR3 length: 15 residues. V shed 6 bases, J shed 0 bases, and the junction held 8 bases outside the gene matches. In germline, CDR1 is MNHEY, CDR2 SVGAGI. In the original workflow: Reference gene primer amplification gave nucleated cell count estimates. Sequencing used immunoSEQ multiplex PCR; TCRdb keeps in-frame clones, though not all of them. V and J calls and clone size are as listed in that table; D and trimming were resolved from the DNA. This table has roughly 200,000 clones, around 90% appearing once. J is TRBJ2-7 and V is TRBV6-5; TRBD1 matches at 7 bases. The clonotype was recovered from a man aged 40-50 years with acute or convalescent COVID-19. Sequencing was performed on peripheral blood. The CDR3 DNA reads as TGTGCCAGCAGCGGTCCGGGACAGAGCTCCTACGAGCAGTACTTC. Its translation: CASSGPGQSSYEQYF.